The sequence of this TCR beta chain was determined in a study of OX40 agonist ivuxolimab in advanced cancers. The method was immunoSEQ multiplex PCR; TCRdb's version includes in-frame clones alone and lacks a portion of them. In the table there are more than 95,000 clones, roughly 95% of which are singletons. This sample comprised CD4+ or CD8+ T cells sorted from blood, obtained in a trial of the OX40 agonist ivuxolimab. The TCR sequence derives from an adult with an advanced solid tumor such as melanoma, head and neck, liver or kidney cancer.

The CDR3: CASKVAGPTDTQYF. DNA of the CDR3: TGTGCCAGCAAGGTAGCGGGGCCCACAGATACGCAGTATTTT. This chain links TRBV28 with TRBJ2-3; 8 nucleotides agree with TRBD2. The V gene end was trimmed by 7 bases and the J gene end by 2 bases; junction bases not matched to a gene: 5. The germline gives CDR1 MDHEN, CDR2 SYDVKM. The CDR3 runs to 14 residues. Together with reference TRBV28 and TRBJ2-3, the CDR3 gives the full variable domain: DVKVTQSSRYLVKRTGEKVFLECVQDMDHENMFWYRQDPGLGLRLIYFSYDVKMKEKGDIPEGYSVSREKKERFSLILESASTNQTSMYLCASKVAGPTDTQYFGPGTRLTVL.